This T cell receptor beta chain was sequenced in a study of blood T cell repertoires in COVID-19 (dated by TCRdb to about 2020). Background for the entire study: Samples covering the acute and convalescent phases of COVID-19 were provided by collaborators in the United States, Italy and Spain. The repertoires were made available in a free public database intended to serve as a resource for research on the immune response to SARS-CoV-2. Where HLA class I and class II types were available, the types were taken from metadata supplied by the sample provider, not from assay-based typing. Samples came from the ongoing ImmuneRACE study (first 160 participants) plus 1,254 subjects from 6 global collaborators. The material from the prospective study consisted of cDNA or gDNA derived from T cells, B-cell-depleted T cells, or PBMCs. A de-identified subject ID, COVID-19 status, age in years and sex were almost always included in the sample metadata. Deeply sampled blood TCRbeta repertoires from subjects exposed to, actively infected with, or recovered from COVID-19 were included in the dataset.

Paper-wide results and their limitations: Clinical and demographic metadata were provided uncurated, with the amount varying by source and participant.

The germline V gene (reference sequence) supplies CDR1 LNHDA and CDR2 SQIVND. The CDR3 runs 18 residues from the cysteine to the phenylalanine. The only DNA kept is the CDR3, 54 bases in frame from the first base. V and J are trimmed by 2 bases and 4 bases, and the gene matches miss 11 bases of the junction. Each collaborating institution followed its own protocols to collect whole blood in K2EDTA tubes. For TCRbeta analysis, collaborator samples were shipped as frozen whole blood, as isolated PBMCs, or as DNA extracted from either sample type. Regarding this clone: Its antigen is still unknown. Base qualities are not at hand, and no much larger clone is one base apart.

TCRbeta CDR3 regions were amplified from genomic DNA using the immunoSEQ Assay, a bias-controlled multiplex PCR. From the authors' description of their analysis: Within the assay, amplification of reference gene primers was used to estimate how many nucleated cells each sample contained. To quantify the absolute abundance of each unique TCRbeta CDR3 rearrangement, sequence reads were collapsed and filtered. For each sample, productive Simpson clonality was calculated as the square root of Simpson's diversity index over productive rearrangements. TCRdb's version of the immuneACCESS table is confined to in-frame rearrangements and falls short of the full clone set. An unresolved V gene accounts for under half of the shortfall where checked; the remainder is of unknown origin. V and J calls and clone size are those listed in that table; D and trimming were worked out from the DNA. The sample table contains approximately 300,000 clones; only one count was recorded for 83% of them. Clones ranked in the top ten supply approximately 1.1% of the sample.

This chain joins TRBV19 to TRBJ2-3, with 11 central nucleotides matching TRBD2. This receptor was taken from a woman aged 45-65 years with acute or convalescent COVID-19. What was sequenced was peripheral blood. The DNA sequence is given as TGTGCCAGTAGTATAATCGGAATAGCGGGAGGGCCCTCAGATACGCAGTATTTT. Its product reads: CASSIIGIAGGPSDTQYF.